This TCR beta chain is from a study of blood T cell repertoires in COVID-19. On the study more broadly: Nucleic acid was either cDNA or gDNA, and it came from T cells, B-cell-depleted T cells, or PBMCs.

Trimming shortened V by 1 base and J by 8 bases, and 9 bases separated the two germline ends. The CDR3 consists of 13 residues. Germline V gives CDR1 SEHNR, CDR2 FQNEAQ (reference sequence). In the original processing: Estimates of nucleated cell counts were drawn from the amplification of reference gene primers. Method: immunoSEQ multiplex PCR; TCRdb's copy keeps in-frame clones and lacks some. V, J and clone size derive from that table, while D and trimming were established from the DNA sequence. The table lists nearly 60,000 clones, more than 75% of them singletons. This receptor was obtained from a man aged 35 to 55 with active COVID-19. The chain recombines TRBV7-9 with TRBJ2-1, with D tentatively TRBD2 (5 bases). The sample was peripheral blood. The CDR3 is CASSLDSADEQFF. CDR3 nucleotides: TGTGCCAGCAGCTTAGATTCAGCGGATGAGCAGTTCTTC.